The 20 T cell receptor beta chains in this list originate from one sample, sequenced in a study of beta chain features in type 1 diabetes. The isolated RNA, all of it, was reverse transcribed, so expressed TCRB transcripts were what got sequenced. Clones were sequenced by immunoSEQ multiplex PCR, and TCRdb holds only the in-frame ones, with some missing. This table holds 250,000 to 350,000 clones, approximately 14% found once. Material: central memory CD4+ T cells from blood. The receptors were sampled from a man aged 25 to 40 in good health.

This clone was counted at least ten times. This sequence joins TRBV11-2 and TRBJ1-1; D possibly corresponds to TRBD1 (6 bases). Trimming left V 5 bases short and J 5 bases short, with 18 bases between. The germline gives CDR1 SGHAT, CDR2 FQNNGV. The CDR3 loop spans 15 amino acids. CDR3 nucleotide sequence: TGTGCCAGCAGCATTATGACACAGGGAGAAACTGAAGCTTTCTTT. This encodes CASSIMTQGETEAFF.

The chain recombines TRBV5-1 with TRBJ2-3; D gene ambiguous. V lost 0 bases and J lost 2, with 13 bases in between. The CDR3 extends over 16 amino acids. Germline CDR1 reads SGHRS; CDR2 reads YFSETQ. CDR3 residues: CASSLGQTPFTDTQYF. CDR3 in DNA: TGCGCCAGCAGCTTGGGCCAAACCCCATTCACAGATACGCAGTATTTT.

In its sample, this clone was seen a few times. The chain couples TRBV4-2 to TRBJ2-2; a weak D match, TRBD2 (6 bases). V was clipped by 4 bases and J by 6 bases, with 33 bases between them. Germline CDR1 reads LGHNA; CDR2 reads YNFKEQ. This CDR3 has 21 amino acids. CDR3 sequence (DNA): TGTGCCAGCAGCCCAATTCTAACTAGCAGGAGTGGTTTTCTGGACCCCGGGGAGCTGTTTTTT. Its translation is CASSPILTSRSGFLDPGELFF.

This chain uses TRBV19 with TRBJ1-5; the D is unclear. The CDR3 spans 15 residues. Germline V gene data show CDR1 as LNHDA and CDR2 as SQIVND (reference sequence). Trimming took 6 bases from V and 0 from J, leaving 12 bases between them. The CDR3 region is CASRPGSYSNQPQHF. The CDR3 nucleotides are TGTGCCAGTAGGCCAGGATCTTATAGCAATCAGCCCCAGCATTTT.

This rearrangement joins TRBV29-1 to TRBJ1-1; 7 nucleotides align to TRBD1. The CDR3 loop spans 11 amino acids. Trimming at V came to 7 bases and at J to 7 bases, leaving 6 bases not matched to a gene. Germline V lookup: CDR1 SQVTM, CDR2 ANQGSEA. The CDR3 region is CSAGGTDEAFF. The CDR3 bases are TGCAGCGCTGGGGGGACAGATGAAGCTTTCTTT.

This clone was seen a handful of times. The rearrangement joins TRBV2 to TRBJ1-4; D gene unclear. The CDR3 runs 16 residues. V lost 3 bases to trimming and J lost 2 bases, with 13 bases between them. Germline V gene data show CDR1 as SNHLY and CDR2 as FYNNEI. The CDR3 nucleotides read TGTGCCAGCAGTGAGGTCCCGGGCCCGACTAATGAAAAACTGTTTTTT. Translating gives CASSEVPGPTNEKLFF.

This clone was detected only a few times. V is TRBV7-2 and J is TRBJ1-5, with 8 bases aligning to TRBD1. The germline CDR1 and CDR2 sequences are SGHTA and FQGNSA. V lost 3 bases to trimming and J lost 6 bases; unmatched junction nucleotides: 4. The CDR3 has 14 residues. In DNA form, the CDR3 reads TGTGCCAGCAGCTTTGGACAGGGCAGTCAGCCCCAGCATTTT. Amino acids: CASSFGQGSQPQHF.

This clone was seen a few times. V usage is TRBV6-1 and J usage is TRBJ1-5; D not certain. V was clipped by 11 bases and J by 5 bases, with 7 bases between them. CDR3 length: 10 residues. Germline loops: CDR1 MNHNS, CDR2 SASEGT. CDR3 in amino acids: CAGNDQPQHF. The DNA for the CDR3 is TGTGCCGGCAACGATCAGCCCCAGCATTTT.

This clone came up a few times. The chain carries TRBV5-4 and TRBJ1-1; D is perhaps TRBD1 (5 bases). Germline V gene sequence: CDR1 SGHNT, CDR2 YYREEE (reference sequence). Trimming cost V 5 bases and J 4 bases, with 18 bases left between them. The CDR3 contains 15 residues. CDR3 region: CASSPILGPSTEAFF. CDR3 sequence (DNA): TGTGCCAGCAGTCCAATATTGGGACCGAGCACTGAAGCTTTCTTT.

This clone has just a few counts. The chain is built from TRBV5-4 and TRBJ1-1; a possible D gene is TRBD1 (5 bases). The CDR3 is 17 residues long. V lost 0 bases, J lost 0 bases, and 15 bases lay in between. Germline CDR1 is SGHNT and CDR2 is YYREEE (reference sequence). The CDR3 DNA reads TGTGCCAGCAGCTTGGGACTCGGAGGGGACCTGAACACTGAAGCTTTCTTT. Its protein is CASSLGLGGDLNTEAFF. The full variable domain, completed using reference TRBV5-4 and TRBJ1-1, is ETGVTQSPTHLIKTRGQQVTLRCSSQSGHNTVSWYQQALGQGPQFIFQYYREEENGRGNFPPRFSGLQFPNYSSELNVNALELDDSALYLCASSLGLGGDLNTEAFFGQGTRLTVV.

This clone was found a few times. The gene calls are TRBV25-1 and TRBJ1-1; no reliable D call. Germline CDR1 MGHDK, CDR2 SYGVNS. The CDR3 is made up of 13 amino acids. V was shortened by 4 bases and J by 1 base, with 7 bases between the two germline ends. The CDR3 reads CASSALGNTEAFF. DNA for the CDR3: TGTGCCAGCAGTGCCCTGGGGAACACTGAAGCTTTCTTT.

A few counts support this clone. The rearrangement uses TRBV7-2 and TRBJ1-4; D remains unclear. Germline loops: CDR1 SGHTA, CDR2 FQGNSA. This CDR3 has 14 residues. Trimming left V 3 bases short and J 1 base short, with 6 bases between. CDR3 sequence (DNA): TGTGCCAGCAGCTTGACAAAAACTAATGAAAAACTGTTTTTT. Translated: CASSLTKTNEKLFF.

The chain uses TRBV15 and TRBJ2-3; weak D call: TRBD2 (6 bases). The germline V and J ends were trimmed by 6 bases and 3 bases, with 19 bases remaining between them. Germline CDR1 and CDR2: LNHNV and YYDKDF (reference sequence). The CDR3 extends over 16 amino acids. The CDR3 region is CATRSGLWQGTDTQYF. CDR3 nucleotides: TGTGCCACCAGGAGCGGGTTATGGCAGGGTACAGATACGCAGTATTTT.

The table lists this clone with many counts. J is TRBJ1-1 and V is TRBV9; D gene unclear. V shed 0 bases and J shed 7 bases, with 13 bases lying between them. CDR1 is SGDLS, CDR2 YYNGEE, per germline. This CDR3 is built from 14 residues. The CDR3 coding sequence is TGTGCCAGCAGCGTAGATCCCCAATCTATTGAAGCTTTCTTT. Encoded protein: CASSVDPQSIEAFF.

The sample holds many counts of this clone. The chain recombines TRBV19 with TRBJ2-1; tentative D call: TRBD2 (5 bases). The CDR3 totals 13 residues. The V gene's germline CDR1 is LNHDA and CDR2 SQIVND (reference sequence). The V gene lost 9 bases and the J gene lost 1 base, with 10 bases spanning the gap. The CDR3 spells CASQRSSYNEQFF. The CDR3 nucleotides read TGTGCCAGCCAGCGGAGTTCCTACAATGAGCAGTTCTTC.

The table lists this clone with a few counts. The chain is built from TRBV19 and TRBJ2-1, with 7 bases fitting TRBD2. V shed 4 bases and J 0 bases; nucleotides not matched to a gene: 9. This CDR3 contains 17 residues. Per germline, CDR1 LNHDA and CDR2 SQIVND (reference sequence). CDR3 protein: CASSTLTSVSSYNEQFF. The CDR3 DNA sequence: TGTGCCAGTAGTACCCTCACTAGCGTGAGCTCCTACAATGAGCAGTTCTTC.

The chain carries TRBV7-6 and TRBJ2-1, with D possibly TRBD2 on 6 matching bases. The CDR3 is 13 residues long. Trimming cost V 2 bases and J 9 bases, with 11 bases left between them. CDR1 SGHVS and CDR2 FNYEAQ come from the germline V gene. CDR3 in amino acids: CASSLKYGGEQFF. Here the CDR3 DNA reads TGTGCCAGCAGCTTAAAATACGGGGGTGAGCAGTTCTTC.

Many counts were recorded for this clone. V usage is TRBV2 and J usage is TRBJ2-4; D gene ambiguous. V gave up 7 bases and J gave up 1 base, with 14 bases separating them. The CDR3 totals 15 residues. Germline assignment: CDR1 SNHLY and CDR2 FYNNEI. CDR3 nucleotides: TGTGCCAGCACCGGACGGACGGCCGCCAAAAACATTCAGTACTTC. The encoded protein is CASTGRTAAKNIQYF.

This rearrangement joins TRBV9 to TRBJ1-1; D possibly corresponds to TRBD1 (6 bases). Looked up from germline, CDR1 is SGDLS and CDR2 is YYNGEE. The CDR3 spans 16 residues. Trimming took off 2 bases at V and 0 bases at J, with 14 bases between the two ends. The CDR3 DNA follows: TGTGCCAGCAGCGTGGGGGGCACGGTCATGAACACTGAAGCTTTCTTT. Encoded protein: CASSVGGTVMNTEAFF.

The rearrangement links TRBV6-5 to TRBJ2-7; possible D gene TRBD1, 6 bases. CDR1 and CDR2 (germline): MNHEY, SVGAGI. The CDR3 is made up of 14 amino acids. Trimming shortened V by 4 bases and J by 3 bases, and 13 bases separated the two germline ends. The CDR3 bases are TGTGCCAGCAGTTCGACAGGATCAATCTACGAGCAGTACTTC. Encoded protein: CASSSTGSIYEQYF.